This T cell receptor (beta chain) was sequenced for a study of CD8+CD57+ T cells in acquired aplastic anemia (dated by TCRdb to the late 2010s). Study-level background: Extracted DNA from sorted CD4+ and CD8+ cells averaged around 3.5 ug, ranging from roughly 0.2 to 30 ug. Healthy donor samples averaged about 9.9 million reads for CD4+ and approximately 11 million for CD8+ cells.

In this study, sorted CD4+ and CD8+ T cells from the blood of healthy subjects and of severe aplastic anemia patients had their TCR repertoires deep-sequenced. Ficoll-Paque density gradient centrifugation was used to isolate peripheral blood mononuclear cells. Before DNA extraction, CD4+ and CD8+ T cells were sorted by FACS or by magnetic beads. CDR1 is given as SGHAT and CDR2 as FQNNGV, both from the germline V gene. From V the trimming removes 6 bases and from J it removes 4 bases, while the gene matches leave 12 bases of the junction unaccounted for. The CDR3 runs 16 residues from the cysteine to the phenylalanine. CDR3 DNA is the only sequence kept; it has 48 bases, read in frame from the first base. Broad study findings and their caveats: No significant difference in CD8+ Simpson's diversity was found between patients and healthy controls (P=0.060). Around 27 CD8+ CDR3 sequences were found in both patients and controls but appeared to be highly expressed in patients and within the immunodominant clones of the patients.

This clonotype was found many times. Its antigen target is currently unknown. Per-nucleotide qualities are absent, and no much larger clonotype sits a single base away. TCR beta VDJ combination and CDR3 sequence profiling used genomic DNA as the template. An Illumina HiSeq 2000 was used for TCR repertoire sequencing. In the source study's methods: TRBV/TRBJ rearrangement plots, CDR3 size and DJ length profiles, and Simpson's diversity index were used to assess repertoires. Whichever DNA sequence was most abundant in the deep sequencing data was defined as the immunodominant clone. CDR3 amino acid sequences were screened for sharing across subjects and were compared with published repertoires and the VDJdb database. The public reads were run again by TCRdb, first through fastp at Q25 and then through MiXCR, and only productive beta chains were kept. Under each unique CDR3 protein, matching rows form one entry showing the most common genes and DNA. TCRdb, not the original authors, processed these V and J calls. The sample profile shows around 150,000 distinct CDR3 sequences; roughly 45% of them were found once. The ten top clones hold 1.1% of the sample.

Sequenced sample: sorted CD4+, CD8+, or CD8+CD57+ T cells (not recorded which) from PBMCs. This TCR derives from a human donor in good health. Recombination connected TRBV11-2 to TRBJ2-7; 10 bases in between match TRBD2. The CDR3 region: CASRPLGLARTYEQYF. The DNA sequence reads TGTGCCAGCAGACCATTGGGACTAGCGCGTACTTACGAGCAGTACTTC.